This T cell receptor beta chain was sequenced during a study of regulatory T cells in long-lasting Graves disease. Turning to the study itself: The term persistent Graves' disease signified upward of 5 years on antithyroid drugs with positive TSH receptor antibodies.

In building TCR beta libraries, iRepertoire HTBI primers were used together with Arm-PCR of CDR3 regions. TCRdb used MiXCR to reprocess the multiplex PCR reads, holding one entry per CDR3 protein. Of about 470,000 distinct CDR3 sequences listed, 20% are singletons. Germline lookup yields CDR1 SEHNR and CDR2 FQNEAQ (reference sequence). CDR3 length equals 13 residues. Trimming left V 1 base short and J 4 bases short, with 8 bases between. Indicated time point: persistent/refractory GD, antithyroid drugs over 5 years with positive TRAb. The authors made the TCR library using RNA they extracted from PBMCs. Patients with Graves' disease were diagnosed by American Thyroid Association guidelines. Overall study findings and caveats: Newly diagnosed Graves' patients had higher TCR diversity than persistent ones. New patients shared fewer public clonotypes (around 980) than persistent patients did (over 2,500).

This clonotype was observed many times. Antigen unknown. Source: peripheral blood mononuclear cells (PBMCs), taken when the disease was refractory, from a patient treated with antithyroid drugs. This TCR was recovered from a female donor with Graves disease. The chain employs TRBV7-9 and TRBJ2-7; D is unresolved. The CDR3 sequence: CASSLDGPYEQYF. DNA for the CDR3: TGTGCCAGCAGCTTAGACGGACCTTACGAGCAGTACTTC.